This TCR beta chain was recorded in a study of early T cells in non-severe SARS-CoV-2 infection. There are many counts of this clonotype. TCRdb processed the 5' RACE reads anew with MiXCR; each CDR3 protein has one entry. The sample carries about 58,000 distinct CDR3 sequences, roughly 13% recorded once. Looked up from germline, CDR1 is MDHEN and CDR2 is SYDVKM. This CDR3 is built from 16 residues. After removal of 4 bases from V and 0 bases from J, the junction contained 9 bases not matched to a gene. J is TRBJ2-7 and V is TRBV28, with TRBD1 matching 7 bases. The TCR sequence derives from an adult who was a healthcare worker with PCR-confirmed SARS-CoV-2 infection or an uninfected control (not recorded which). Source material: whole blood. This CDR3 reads CASSSARQGYSYEQYF. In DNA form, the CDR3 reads TGTGCCAGCAGTTCCGCCCGACAGGGCTACTCCTACGAGCAGTACTTC.